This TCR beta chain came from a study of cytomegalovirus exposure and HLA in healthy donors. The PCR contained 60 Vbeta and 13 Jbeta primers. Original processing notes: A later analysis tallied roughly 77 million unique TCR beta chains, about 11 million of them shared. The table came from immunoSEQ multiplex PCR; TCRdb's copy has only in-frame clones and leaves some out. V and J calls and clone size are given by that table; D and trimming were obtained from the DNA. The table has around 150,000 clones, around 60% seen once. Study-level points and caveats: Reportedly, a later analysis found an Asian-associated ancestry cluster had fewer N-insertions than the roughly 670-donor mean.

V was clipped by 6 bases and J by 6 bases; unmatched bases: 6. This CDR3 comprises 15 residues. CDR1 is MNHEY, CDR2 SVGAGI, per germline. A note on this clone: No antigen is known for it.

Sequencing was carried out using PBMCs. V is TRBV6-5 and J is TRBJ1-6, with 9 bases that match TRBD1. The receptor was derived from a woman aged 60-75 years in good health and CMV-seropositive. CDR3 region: CASSPPQGANSPLHF. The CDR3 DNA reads TGTGCCAGCAGCCCCCCACAGGGGGCTAATTCACCCCTCCACTTT.